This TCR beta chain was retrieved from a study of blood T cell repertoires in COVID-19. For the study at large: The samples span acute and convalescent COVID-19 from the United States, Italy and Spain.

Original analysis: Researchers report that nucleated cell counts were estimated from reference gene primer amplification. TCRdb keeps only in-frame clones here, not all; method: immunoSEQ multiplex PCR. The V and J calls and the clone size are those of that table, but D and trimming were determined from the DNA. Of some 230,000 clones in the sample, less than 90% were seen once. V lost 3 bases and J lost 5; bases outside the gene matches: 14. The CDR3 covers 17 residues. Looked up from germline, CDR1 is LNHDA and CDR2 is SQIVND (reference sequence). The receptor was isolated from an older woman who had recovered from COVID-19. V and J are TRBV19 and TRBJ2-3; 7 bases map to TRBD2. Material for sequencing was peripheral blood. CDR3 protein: CASSMAPGERGIDTQYF. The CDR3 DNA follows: TGTGCCAGTAGTATGGCCCCCGGGGAGCGGGGTATAGATACGCAGTATTTT.